This TCR beta chain appears in the sequencing data of a study of cytomegalovirus exposure and HLA in healthy donors. Overall study: Researchers found that roughly 77% of almost 400 genotyped donors fell within the Caucasian-associated ancestry cluster.

This clone was counted between two and nine times. Nominally healthy donors were sampled, though unrecorded immune exposures were likely. Primers for the PCR totalled 60 Vbeta and 13 Jbeta. Clones were sequenced by immunoSEQ multiplex PCR, and TCRdb holds only the in-frame ones, with some missing. The table records about 130,000 clones, around a tenth of them present only once. The CDR3 runs 14 residues. CDR1 and CDR2 (germline): KGHSH, LQKENI. The V end lost 3 bases, the J end lost 5 bases, and 13 bases lay between the germline ends. The material sequenced was PBMCs. The V call is TRBV18, the J call TRBJ2-5, with D possibly being TRBD2 (6 bases). The sequence was collected from a man aged 50-60 years in good health and CMV-seronegative. DNA for the CDR3: TGTGCCAGCTCACCCGGTCCCGCGGGGGAGACCCAGTACTTC. It translates to CASSPGPAGETQYF. The full variable domain, completed using reference TRBV18 and TRBJ2-5, is NAGVMQNPRHLVRRRGQEARLRCSPMKGHSHVYWYRQLPEEGLKFMVYLQKENIIDESGMPKERFSAEFPKEGPSILRIQQVVRGDSAAYFCASSPGPAGETQYFGPGTRLLVL.